Detailed here is one T cell receptor beta chain. Its antigen is not yet known. This record comes from a study of diagnostic markers for celiac disease (dated by TCRdb to the early 2020s). The germline V gene (reference sequence) specifies PRHDT as CDR1 and FYEKMQ as CDR2. The CDR3 spans 14 residues, from the cysteine through the phenylalanine. The entry carries no DNA sequence. Sequenced using an Illumina MiSeq. After the reads were reprocessed by TCRdb, one entry was made per CDR3 protein sequence, with no DNA. The sample's records list 1,100 or so distinct CDR3 sequences. 30% of the sample is taken by the ten largest.

The sample comprised either unsorted cells or a sorted T cell fraction (not recorded which). The sequence is built from TRBV13 and TRBJ2-7; TCRdb's assignment of TRBD2 cannot be checked, as there is no DNA. The sequence derives from a human donor. This table probably holds off-target reads from a library built for another chain. For the CDR3, the sequence is CASSSSGREYEQYF.